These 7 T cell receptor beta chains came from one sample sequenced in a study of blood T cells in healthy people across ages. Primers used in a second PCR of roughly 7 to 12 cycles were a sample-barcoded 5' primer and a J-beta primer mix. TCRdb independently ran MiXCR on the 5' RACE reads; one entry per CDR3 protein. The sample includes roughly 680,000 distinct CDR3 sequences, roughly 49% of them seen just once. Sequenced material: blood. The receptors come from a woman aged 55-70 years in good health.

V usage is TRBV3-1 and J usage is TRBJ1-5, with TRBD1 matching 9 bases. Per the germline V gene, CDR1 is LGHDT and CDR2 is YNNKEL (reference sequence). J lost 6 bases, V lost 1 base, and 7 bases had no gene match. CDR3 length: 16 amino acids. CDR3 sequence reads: CASSQGGGQGTQPQHF. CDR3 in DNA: TGTGCCAGCAGCCAAGGAGGAGGACAGGGGACTCAGCCCCAGCATTTT. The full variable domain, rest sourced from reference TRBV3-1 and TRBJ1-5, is DTAVSQTPKYLVTQMGNDKSIKCEQNLGHDTMYWYKQDSKKFLKIMFSYNNKELIINETVPNRFSPKSPDKAHLNLHINSLELGDSAVYFCASSQGGGQGTQPQHFGDGTRLSIL.

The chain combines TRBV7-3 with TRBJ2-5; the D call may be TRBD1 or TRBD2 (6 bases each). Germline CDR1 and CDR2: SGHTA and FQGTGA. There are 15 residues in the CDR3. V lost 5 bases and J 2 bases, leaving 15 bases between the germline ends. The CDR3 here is CASSPNGGNQETQYF. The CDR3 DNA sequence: TGTGCCAGCAGCCCCAACGGGGGCAATCAAGAGACCCAGTACTTC.

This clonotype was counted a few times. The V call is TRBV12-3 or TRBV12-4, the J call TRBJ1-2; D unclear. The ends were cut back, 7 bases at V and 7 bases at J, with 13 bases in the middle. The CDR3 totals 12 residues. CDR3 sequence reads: CASTSRWGGYTF. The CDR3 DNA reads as TGTGCCAGCACCTCCCGGTGGGGTGGCTACACCTTC.

The CDR3 bases are TGTGCCAGCTCACCGCGGCAGACAGGGAGTTCCGATGAGCAGTTCTTC. Translated, it gives CASSPRQTGSSDEQFF. V and J are TRBV18 and TRBJ2-1; 7 positions match TRBD1. Trimming took 3 bases from V and 8 from J; bases not matched to a gene: 13. The CDR3 loop spans 16 amino acids. Germline V gene lookup returns CDR1 KGHSH and CDR2 LQKENI.

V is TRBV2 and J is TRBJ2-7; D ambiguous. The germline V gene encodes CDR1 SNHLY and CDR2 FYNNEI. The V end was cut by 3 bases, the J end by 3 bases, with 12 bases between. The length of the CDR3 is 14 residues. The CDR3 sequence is CASSEGSTIYEQYF. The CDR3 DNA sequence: TGTGCCAGCAGTGAGGGGTCCACTATCTACGAGCAGTACTTC.

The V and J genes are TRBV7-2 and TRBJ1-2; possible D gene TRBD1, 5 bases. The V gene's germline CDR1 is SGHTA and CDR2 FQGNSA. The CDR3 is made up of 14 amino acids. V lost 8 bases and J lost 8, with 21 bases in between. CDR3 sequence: CASRTGTKGQGYTF. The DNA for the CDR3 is TGTGCCAGCCGCACCGGGACCAAGGGGCAAGGCTACACCTTC.

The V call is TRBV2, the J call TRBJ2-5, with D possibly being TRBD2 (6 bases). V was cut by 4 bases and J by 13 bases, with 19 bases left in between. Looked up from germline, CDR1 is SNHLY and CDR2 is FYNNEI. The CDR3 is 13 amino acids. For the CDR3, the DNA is TGTGCCAGCAGTGGGGAGGTAGGGGAGCGCCGGTACTTC. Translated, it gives CASSGEVGERRYF.